This TCR beta chain was captured in a study of post-analysis software for immune sequencing data. At the level of the study: Secondary progressive, relapsing-remitting and progressive-relapsing multiple sclerosis were among the included disease courses. The study's findings and limits: Roughly 5 TRBV segments occurring more often in patients than controls included TRBV5-6, TRBV5-1 and TRBV20-1. Samples from a shared batch, those prepared together, strongly co-clustered by F measure. When compared against controls, multiple sclerosis patients showed significantly lower normalized Chao1 diversity.

This clonotype has just a few counts. The antigen is not known. Unique molecular identifiers featured in each of the TCR beta cDNA libraries. T cells numbering about 0.85 to 10 million yielded cDNA molecules that totaled about 500,000. TCRdb re-called the PCR reads with MiXCR, one entry per CDR3 protein. Of about 760,000 distinct CDR3 sequences in the sample, just under 30% were seen once. Germline V gives CDR1 DFQATT, CDR2 SNEGSKA (reference sequence). The CDR3 runs 14 residues. Germline trimming cut 3 bases from V and 3 bases from J; bases unmatched to any gene: 4. The sequence derives from a girl under 18 with multiple sclerosis. The sequenced sample consisted of blood. The chain combines TRBV20-1 with TRBJ2-2; the match to TRBD2 covers 7 bases. The CDR3 protein is CSASGGNYTGELFF. DNA for the CDR3: TGCAGTGCTAGCGGGGGGAATTACACCGGGGAGCTGTTTTTT.